Below are 6 T cell receptor beta chains sequenced from a single sample in a study of type 1 regulatory T cells (dated by TCRdb to the early 2020s). General findings and caveats noted by the study authors: Compared with non-Tr1 cells, Tr1 cells had a TCR repertoire that was more restricted, a finding the study read as clonal expansion induced by alloantigen.

Their target antigens are unknown. Sequenced using an Illumina MiSeq. TCRdb itself trimmed the public reads at Q25 with fastp, ran MiXCR and retained productive beta chains. Entries are consolidated by CDR3 protein sequence, retaining the most common genes and DNA. In all, the sample holds roughly 6,200 distinct CDR3 sequences, and roughly a third of those were seen once. About 25% of the sample is held by the ten biggest clonotypes. The sequencing sample was made of cultured type 1 regulatory T (Tr1) cells, either the whole culture or a sorted fraction (not recorded which). In the paper's terms, the cell subset or site label means: type 1 regulatory T cells sorted from the T-allo10 product. The receptor source for this set is a human donor in good health.

The chain employs TRBV20-1 and TRBJ2-5, with 9 nucleotides matching TRBD2. CDR3 length equals 16 residues. The junction had 13 bases not matched to a gene; V was cut back by 3 bases and J by 5 bases. CDR1 and CDR2 (germline): DFQATT, SNEGSKA (reference sequence). CDR3 residues: CSASGDSGRTGETQYF. CDR3 DNA sequence: TGCAGTGCTAGTGGAGACAGCGGGAGGACCGGGGAGACCCAGTACTTC.

Of note for this clonotype: This may come from a read error, since a much larger clone is one base off. V and J are TRBV2 and TRBJ1-1; tentative D call: TRBD1 (5 bases). This CDR3 contains 13 residues. Between the trimmed V and J ends, which lost 11 bases and 4 bases, there was a span of 17 bases. Germline CDR1 is SNHLY and CDR2 is FYNNEI. The CDR3: CADTPGLGTEAFF. The CDR3 coding sequence is TGTGCCGACACCCCAGGGTTGGGCACTGAAGCTTTCTTT.

The chain joins TRBV11-1 to TRBJ1-2; unclear D gene. The CDR3 totals 14 residues. The V gene lost 1 base and the J gene lost 2 bases, with 8 bases spanning the gap. Germline V gene data show CDR1 as SGHAT and CDR2 as FQDESV (reference sequence). The CDR3 DNA sequence: TGTGCCAGCAGCTTAGGGAACAACAACTATGGCTACACCTTC. Translation: CASSLGNNNYGYTF.

V is TRBV28 and J is TRBJ2-7, with 10 nucleotides matching TRBD1. Germline CDR1 MDHEN, CDR2 SYDVKM. Losses at the gene ends were 6 bases for V and 3 bases for J; bases not matched to a gene: 8. This CDR3 has 15 residues. The chain's CDR3 is CASSLGTGVLYEQYF. DNA of the CDR3: TGTGCCAGCAGCTTAGGGACAGGGGTACTCTACGAGCAGTACTTC.

Only a few counts were recorded for this clonotype. This chain uses TRBV5-1 with TRBJ2-3; perhaps TRBD1 as D (6 bases). The CDR3 spans 16 residues. CDR1 and CDR2 (germline): SGHRS, YFSETQ. Trimming stripped 2 bases from V and 0 bases from J, with 13 bases between. CDR3 sequence reads: CASSFGTLASTDTQYF. DNA of the CDR3: TGCGCCAGCAGCTTCGGGACACTTGCTAGCACAGATACGCAGTATTTT.

This clonotype was detected only once. This chain uses TRBV15 with TRBJ2-4; 11 positions match TRBD2. The CDR3 loop spans 16 amino acids. Germline-derived CDR1 and CDR2 are LNHNV and YYDKDF (reference sequence). The ends lost 5 bases at V and 13 bases at J; junction bases unmatched: 16. CDR3 region: CATSSRTSGGSYEQYF. In nucleotides, the CDR3 is TGTGCCACCAGCTCTCGTACTAGCGGGGGAAGTTATGAGCAGTACTTC.